The TCR beta chain under discussion was sequenced for a study of T cells after yellow fever vaccination. Study details: Low-cell-number fractions underwent preparation using SMART-Seq v4 Ultra Low Input.

MiXCR was run by TCRdb on the 5' RACE reads, yielding one entry per CDR3 protein. The sample holds a few hundred thousand distinct CDR3 sequences, 18% seen once. The V end was cut by 6 bases, the J end by 5 bases, with 13 bases between. The CDR3 runs to 13 residues. The V gene's germline CDR1 is SGHVS and CDR2 FQNEAQ. The chain recombines TRBV7-8 with TRBJ2-5, with D possibly TRBD2 on 6 matching bases. The sequencing here drew on PBMCs, taken before the yellow fever booster vaccination. This receptor was obtained from a man aged 18 to 35 who received the YFV17D yellow fever vaccine. CDR3 sequence reads: CASRRRGFETQYF. The CDR3 nucleotides read TGTGCCAGCAGACGGCGGGGTTTTGAGACCCAGTACTTC.